This T cell receptor beta chain was documented in a study of blood T cells in healthy people across ages. Broader study findings: Roughly linear declines in TCR beta diversity per million T cells occurred with age. In long-lived donors, naive CD4+ cell counts and diversity exceeded those of aged donors.

A few counts support this clonotype. Antigen unknown. This may stem from a read error, because a much larger clone lies one nucleotide away. Primers used in a second PCR of roughly 6 to 12 cycles were a sample-barcoded 5' primer and a J-beta primer mix. MiXCR, run by TCRdb on the 5' RACE reads, gives a single entry per CDR3 protein. The repertoire holds approximately 810,000 distinct CDR3 sequences, around 28% seen once, with 15% to 20% in the top ten. Germline values: CDR1 LGHNA, CDR2 YSLEER. The CDR3 totals 13 residues. This receptor was taken from a woman aged 80 or older in good health. The material sequenced was blood. The rearrangement joins TRBV4-3 to TRBJ2-5, with no clear D. CDR3 protein: CACSQDMGTTQYF. The CDR3 bases are TGCGCCTGCAGCCAAGATATGGGAACGACCCAGTACTTC.